This T cell receptor (beta chain) came from a study of CD8+ T cells in alopecia areata. V lost 4 bases and J lost 0, with 12 bases in between. CDR3 size: 15 residues. The V gene's germline CDR1 is SQVTM and CDR2 ANQGSEA. Extracted from the samples, RNA was reverse transcribed into cDNA to serve as the sequencing template. Generated by immunoSEQ multiplex PCR, the TCRdb table keeps only in-frame clones and is missing some. Here the sample spans some 120,000 clones, approximately 60% being singletons. Regarding treatment: oral pan-JAK inhibitor, 5-10 mg twice daily. The chain recombines TRBV29-1 with TRBJ2-2; D tentatively fits TRBD1 or TRBD2 (7 bases each). The TCR comes from a human donor with alopecia areata. The sequences come from CD4+ T cells sorted from blood, collected at week 4, from a patient treated with tofacitinib. CDR3 amino acids: CSVGAGQSNTGELFF. The CDR3 DNA follows: TGCAGCGTTGGAGCGGGACAGTCGAACACCGGGGAGCTGTTTTTT.